Listed below are T cell receptor beta chains from one sample, sequenced in a study of blood T cell repertoires in COVID-19. The method was immunoSEQ multiplex PCR; TCRdb's version includes in-frame clones alone and lacks a portion of them. The sample carries about 190,000 clones, roughly 80% recorded once. The sequenced material came from peripheral blood. These receptors were collected from a woman in her 50s with acute or convalescent COVID-19. CDR3s include the opening cysteine and the closing phenylalanine or tryptophan. Fields, in order: V gene, J gene, D gene, clone size, CDR3 protein, CDR3 DNA. The D gene is left open where the match is weak. Clone size is shown for a subset of rows, as once, few, many or a class of expanded clone.

v_call: TRBV19
j_call: TRBJ2-2
d_call: NA
clone_size: NA
cdr3_aa: CASSYSNTGELFF
cdr3_nt: TGTGCCAGTAGTTATTCGAACACCGGGGAGCTGTTTTTT

v_call: TRBV28
j_call: TRBJ2-3
d_call: TRBD2
clone_size: NA
cdr3_aa: CASPASGSLTDTQYF
cdr3_nt: TGTGCCAGCCCTGCTAGCGGGAGTCTGACAGATACGCAGTATTTT

v_call: TRBV28
j_call: TRBJ2-7
d_call: TRBD2
clone_size: NA
cdr3_aa: CASSFLGQGNGRGYF
cdr3_nt: TGTGCCAGCAGTTTTCTCGGCCAGGGCAACGGGAGGGGGTACTTC

v_call: TRBV27
j_call: TRBJ2-1
d_call: TRBD2
clone_size: NA
cdr3_aa: CASSLAGLPKVFF
cdr3_nt: TGTGCCAGCAGTTTAGCGGGACTACCGAAGGTATTCTTC

v_call: TRBV7-2
j_call: TRBJ2-7
d_call: NA
clone_size: NA
cdr3_aa: CASSLGPAAGLEQYF
cdr3_nt: TGTGCCAGCAGCTTAGGCCCAGCCGCGGGTCTCGAGCAGTACTTC

v_call: TRBV4-3
j_call: TRBJ2-1
d_call: TRBD2
clone_size: NA
cdr3_aa: CASSRGELPSNEQFF
cdr3_nt: TGCGCCAGCAGTCGGGGGGAGCTCCCCTCCAATGAGCAGTTCTTC

v_call: TRBV30
j_call: TRBJ1-2
d_call: TRBD1
clone_size: NA
cdr3_aa: CAWNPNRVQGQRGYTF
cdr3_nt: TGTGCCTGGAATCCTAACCGGGTTCAGGGACAGCGTGGCTACACCTTC

v_call: TRBV7-9
j_call: TRBJ1-1
d_call: NA
clone_size: few
cdr3_aa: CASPRAGPTEAFF
cdr3_nt: TGTGCCAGCCCCCGAGCGGGTCCCACTGAAGCTTTCTTT

v_call: TRBV30
j_call: TRBJ2-5
d_call: NA
clone_size: few
cdr3_aa: CAWSPGYQETQYF
cdr3_nt: TGTGCCTGGTCTCCGGGGTACCAAGAGACCCAGTACTTC

v_call: TRBV19
j_call: TRBJ1-1
d_call: TRBD1
clone_size: NA
cdr3_aa: CASSIPGGARGTEAFF
cdr3_nt: TGTGCCAGTAGTATTCCAGGGGGCGCTCGGGGTACTGAAGCTTTCTTT

v_call: TRBV7-9
j_call: TRBJ1-1
d_call: NA
clone_size: NA
cdr3_aa: CASSLGGTSNTEAFF
cdr3_nt: TGTGCCAGCAGCTTAGGAGGAACCTCGAACACTGAAGCTTTCTTT

v_call: TRBV19
j_call: TRBJ1-2
d_call: NA
clone_size: NA
cdr3_aa: CASSIQGSGYTF
cdr3_nt: TGTGCCAGTAGTATACAGGGAAGCGGCTACACCTTC

v_call: TRBV5-4
j_call: TRBJ1-3
d_call: NA
clone_size: NA
cdr3_aa: CASSLDWGPGNTIYF
cdr3_nt: TGTGCCAGCAGCTTGGACTGGGGGCCTGGAAACACCATATATTTT

v_call: TRBV28
j_call: TRBJ1-6
d_call: NA
clone_size: NA
cdr3_aa: CASTDPGGFRSPLHF
cdr3_nt: TGTGCCAGCACTGACCCGGGGGGGTTTAGGTCACCCCTCCACTTT

v_call: TRBV14
j_call: TRBJ1-2
d_call: TRBD1
clone_size: NA
cdr3_aa: CASSPRTGYGYTF
cdr3_nt: TGTGCCAGCAGCCCGAGGACAGGCTATGGCTACACCTTC

v_call: TRBV11-3
j_call: TRBJ2-5
d_call: NA
clone_size: NA
cdr3_aa: CASSRQIQETQYF
cdr3_nt: TGTGCCAGCAGCCGACAGATTCAAGAGACCCAGTACTTC

v_call: TRBV5-4
j_call: TRBJ1-4
d_call: NA
clone_size: few
cdr3_aa: CASSSPDEKLFF
cdr3_nt: TGTGCCAGCAGCTCGCCGGATGAAAAACTGTTTTTT

v_call: TRBV6-6
j_call: TRBJ1-5
d_call: NA
clone_size: many
cdr3_aa: CASSYSSQPQHF
cdr3_nt: TGTGCCAGCAGTTACTCGAGTCAGCCCCAGCATTTT

v_call: TRBV7-2
j_call: TRBJ1-6
d_call: NA
clone_size: NA
cdr3_aa: CASSHSSSYNSPLHF
cdr3_nt: TGTGCCAGCAGCCACTCAAGCTCCTATAATTCACCCCTCCACTTT